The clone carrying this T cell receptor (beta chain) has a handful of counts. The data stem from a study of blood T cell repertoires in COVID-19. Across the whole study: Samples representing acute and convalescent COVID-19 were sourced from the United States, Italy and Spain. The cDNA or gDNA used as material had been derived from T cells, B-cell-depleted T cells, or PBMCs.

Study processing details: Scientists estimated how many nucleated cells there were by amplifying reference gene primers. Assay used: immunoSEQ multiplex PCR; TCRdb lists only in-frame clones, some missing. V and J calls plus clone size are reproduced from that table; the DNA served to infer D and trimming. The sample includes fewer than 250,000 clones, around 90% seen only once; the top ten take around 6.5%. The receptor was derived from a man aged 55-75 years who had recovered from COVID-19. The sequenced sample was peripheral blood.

The CDR3 DNA sequence: TGTGCCAGCAGCTTGACAGGCGCGAGGCCCCAGCATTTT. As protein: CASSLTGARPQHF. The rearrangement links TRBV7-2 to TRBJ1-5, with a tentative D call TRBD1 (6 bases). The CDR3 totals 13 residues. Germline V CDR1 and CDR2: SGHTA, FQGNSA. V shed 3 bases and J shed 9 bases, with 12 bases lying between them.